The 14 T cell receptor beta chains listed next were all sequenced from one sample in a study of blood T cell repertoires in COVID-19. Sequencing was performed with immunoSEQ multiplex PCR; in TCRdb, only in-frame clones are kept and a portion is missing. The sample yields around 200,000 clones, around 85% seen once. The sequenced sample consisted of peripheral blood. These receptors were obtained from a woman older than 75 with acute or convalescent COVID-19.

The chain is built from TRBV4-3 and TRBJ1-3; tentative D call: TRBD1 (6 bases). This CDR3 is 17 amino acids long. The germline V gene has CDR1 LGHNA and CDR2 YSLEER. The V end was cut by 1 base, the J end by 4 bases, with 17 bases between. DNA for the CDR3: TGCGCCAGCAGCCAAGGACGGGCAGGGGCATCCGGAAACACCATATATTTT. It is translated as CASSQGRAGASGNTIYF.

The chain joins TRBV7-2 to TRBJ1-2; the D gene is possibly TRBD1 (6 bases). CDR1 and CDR2 (germline): SGHTA, FQGNSA. The V end lost 0 bases, the J end lost 6 bases, and 14 bases lay between the germline ends. The CDR3 length is 15 residues. CDR3 in DNA: TGTGCCAGCAGCTTAGCCCATGGGAACAGGGATGGCTACACCTTC. Its protein product is CASSLAHGNRDGYTF.

The V gene is TRBV5-8, the J gene TRBJ1-5; D gene uncertain. Deletions cut 0 bases from V and 3 bases from J, with 13 bases between. This CDR3 has 16 amino acids. Germline V gene data show CDR1 as SGHTS and CDR2 as YDEGEE. The CDR3 DNA is TGTGCCAGCAGCTTGGTAGGCGGGCAGGTCAATCAGCCCCAGCATTTT. Translating it yields CASSLVGGQVNQPQHF. Based on the CDR3 plus reference TRBV5-8 and TRBJ1-5, the full variable domain is EAGVTQSPTHLIKTRGQQATLRCSPISGHTSVYWYQQALGLGLQFLLWYDEGEERNRGNFPPRFSGRQFPNYSSELNVNALELEDSALYLCASSLVGGQVNQPQHFGDGTRLSIL.

The rearrangement links TRBV18 to TRBJ2-2, with D unclear. Trimming shortened V by 3 bases and J by 0 bases, and 5 bases separated the two germline ends. The CDR3 is 14 residues long. Germline V gene sequence: CDR1 KGHSH, CDR2 LQKENI. DNA of the CDR3: TGTGCCAGCTCACCCTCAGCGAACACCGGGGAGCTGTTTTTT. Protein product: CASSPSANTGELFF.

This clone has more than one count but fewer than ten. The chain has TRBV9 and TRBJ2-7; 9 positions match TRBD1. Losses at the gene ends were 4 bases for V and 3 bases for J; bases not matched to a gene: 5. The CDR3 is made up of 14 amino acids. Germline CDR1 is SGDLS and CDR2 is YYNGEE. Here the CDR3 DNA reads TGTGCCAGCAGCACCCGGGACAGGGACTACGAGCAGTACTTC. Its translation is CASSTRDRDYEQYF.

The chain is built from TRBV7-9 and TRBJ1-4; no clear D. The CDR3 contains 16 residues. The V and J ends lost 5 bases and 4 bases respectively, with 17 bases between them. Germline CDR1 SEHNR, CDR2 FQNEAQ (reference sequence). The DNA for the CDR3 is TGTGCCAGCAGCCTCCGCGATTCGGGGAGTAATGAAAAACTGTTTTTT. This gives the protein CASSLRDSGSNEKLFF.

The chain has TRBV6-5 and TRBJ1-2; D possibly corresponds to TRBD1 (6 bases). V lost 6 bases and J lost 5, with 16 bases in between. CDR3 length: 14 residues. Germline V gene sequence: CDR1 MNHEY, CDR2 SVGAGI. The CDR3 loop is CASRGSTGFYGYTF. The CDR3 DNA follows: TGTGCCAGCAGGGGGTCGACAGGTTTTTATGGCTACACCTTC.

This rearrangement joins TRBV7-9 to TRBJ1-5; D gene ambiguous. Germline V gives CDR1 SEHNR, CDR2 FQNEAQ (reference sequence). The ends were cut back, 5 bases at V and 4 bases at J, with 12 bases in the middle. This CDR3 has 14 amino acids. CDR3 residues: CASSLLEGNQPQHF. CDR3 nucleotide sequence: TGTGCCAGCAGCCTACTGGAGGGAAATCAGCCCCAGCATTTT.

As DNA, the CDR3 is TGCGCCAGCAGCCAAGAGGTCGGCAGCGGGGGTACCTACAATGAGCAGTTCTTC. Translating gives CASSQEVGSGGTYNEQFF. The chain carries TRBV4-3 and TRBJ2-1, with 8 nucleotides matching TRBD2. The J segment lost 2 bases and the V segment lost 0 bases, leaving 9 bases of the junction unmatched. The CDR3 totals 18 residues. Looked up from germline, CDR1 is LGHNA and CDR2 is YSLEER.

The chain employs TRBV5-4 and TRBJ1-4, with TRBD1 matching 7 bases. The CDR3 spans 15 residues. J was trimmed by 3 bases and V by 2 bases; bases with no gene match: 4. Germline lookup yields CDR1 SGHNT and CDR2 YYREEE (reference sequence). This CDR3 reads CASSLPGGANEKLFF. The CDR3 coding sequence is TGTGCCAGCAGCTTACCAGGGGGAGCTAATGAAAAACTGTTTTTT.

The chain has TRBV18 and TRBJ2-5, with D perhaps TRBD1 (6 bases). This CDR3 is built from 14 residues. Between the trimmed V and J ends, which lost 2 bases and 5 bases, there was a span of 12 bases. Germline V gene data show CDR1 as KGHSH and CDR2 as LQKENI. The CDR3 DNA reads TGTGCCAGCTCACCAAGTTCAGGGGATGAGACCCAGTACTTC. This translates into CASSPSSGDETQYF. Drawing the rest from reference TRBV18 and TRBJ2-5, the complete variable domain is NAGVMQNPRHLVRRRGQEARLRCSPMKGHSHVYWYRQLPEEGLKFMVYLQKENIIDESGMPKERFSAEFPKEGPSILRIQQVVRGDSAAYFCASSPSSGDETQYFGPGTRLLVL.

V usage is TRBV3-1 (or the pseudogene TRBV3-2) and J usage is TRBJ1-6; perhaps TRBD1 as D (5 bases). Trimming left V 10 bases short and J 0 bases short, with 31 bases between. From germline, CDR1 is LGHDT and CDR2 YNNKEL (reference sequence). The CDR3 sequence is 21 residues long. The CDR3, as DNA: TGTGCCATTTGCGGGGGTCGGATTTGGACAACCATCAGCTCCTATAATTCACCCCTCCACTTT. This codes for CAICGGRIWTTISSYNSPLHF.

V usage is TRBV10-3 and J usage is TRBJ1-1; 8 bases align to TRBD1. The trim removed 7 bases at V and 0 bases at J, leaving 4 bases unmatched. Per the germline V gene, CDR1 is ENHRY and CDR2 is SYGVKD. The length of the CDR3 is 14 residues. The CDR3 region is CAINPGGLNTEAFF. DNA of the CDR3: TGTGCCATCAATCCAGGGGGCCTGAACACTGAAGCTTTCTTT.

This clone was picked up one time. V gene TRBV11-2 combines with J gene TRBJ2-7; 7 nucleotides align to TRBD1. In germline, CDR1 is SGHAT, CDR2 FQNNGV. The CDR3 consists of 14 residues. The V and J ends lost 5 bases and 5 bases, in that order; junction bases with no gene match: 9. The CDR3 protein is CASSPTGPGNEQYF. DNA of the CDR3: TGTGCCAGCAGCCCGACAGGGCCGGGGAACGAGCAGTACTTC.